These 26 T cell receptor beta chains share one sample of origin, sequenced in a study of T-cell reconstitution after alpha-beta-depleted transplantation in children. Unique molecular identifiers were incorporated into the prepared TCRbeta library. TCRdb reprocessed the PCR reads via MiXCR and lists one record per CDR3 protein. The sample has around 200,000 distinct CDR3 sequences, roughly 7.5% seen once; the top ten hold 3% to 3.5%. The sample consisted of PBMCs from the stem cell graft donor, taken from the stem cell graft. The receptors originated from a human donor who donated a stem cell graft to a child with Wiskott-Aldrich syndrome.

This chain links TRBV19 with TRBJ2-1, with TRBD2 matching over 11 bases. Germline CDR1 reads LNHDA; CDR2 reads SQIVND (reference sequence). The CDR3 consists of 17 residues. V shed 6 bases, J shed 8 bases, and the junction held 15 bases outside the gene matches. The CDR3 loop is CASRRLGLAGGVDEQFF. The CDR3 DNA sequence: TGTGCCAGTAGAAGACTCGGGCTAGCGGGGGGCGTCGATGAGCAGTTCTTC.

This clonotype was recorded at least ten times. The rearrangement uses TRBV30 and TRBJ2-2, with D unclear. Per the germline V gene, CDR1 is GTSNPN and CDR2 is SVGIG (reference sequence). Trimming removed 4 bases from V and 7 bases from J, with 13 bases in between. The CDR3 is 13 residues long. CDR3 coding DNA: TGTGCCTGGACAAGAGGCTACCTCGGGGAGCTGTTTTTT. Its protein is CAWTRGYLGELFF.

This clonotype was found many times. This sequence joins TRBV18 and TRBJ1-2; 8 bases fit TRBD1. The CDR3 spans 15 residues. V lost 3 bases and J lost 5; bases outside the gene matches: 8. CDR1 is KGHSH, CDR2 LQKENI, per germline. CDR3 nucleotide sequence: TGTGCCAGCTCACCCCGACAGGGGTTTGAGTATGGCTACACCTTC. This sequence encodes CASSPRQGFEYGYTF.

This clonotype was observed at least ten times. The chain recombines TRBV12-3 or TRBV12-4 with TRBJ2-3, with 7 nucleotides matching TRBD2. With 5 bases clipped from V and 6 bases from J, the junction kept 11 bases outside the gene matches. This CDR3 has 15 amino acids. The CDR3 coding sequence is TGTGCCAGCAGTCCCTACTCCGTCGGGGGGGATACGCAGTATTTT. Its protein product is CASSPYSVGGDTQYF.

This clonotype was seen many times. V and J are TRBV5-1 and TRBJ2-5; 8 bases are shared with TRBD2. Germline V lookup: CDR1 SGHRS, CDR2 YFSETQ. Trimming at V came to 3 bases and at J to 1 base, leaving 5 bases not matched to a gene. The length of the CDR3 is 15 residues. Written as DNA, the CDR3 is TGCGCCAGCAGCTCCGGACTAGCCTCCCAAGAGACCCAGTACTTC. It translates to CASSSGLASQETQYF.

This clonotype appeared many times. This chain connects TRBV7-6 to TRBJ2-7; a possible D gene is TRBD1 (5 bases). Germline V gives CDR1 SGHVS, CDR2 FNYEAQ. The germline V and J ends were trimmed by 6 bases and 2 bases, with 11 bases remaining between them. The CDR3 runs to 13 residues. The CDR3 loop reads CASSWQGAYEQYF. CDR3 DNA: TGTGCCAGCAGTTGGCAGGGCGCCTACGAGCAGTACTTC.

This clonotype came up many times. V gene TRBV24-1 combines with J gene TRBJ2-5; 7 nucleotides match TRBD1. J gave up 6 bases and V 1 base, and 13 bases lay outside the gene matches. This CDR3 spans 17 amino acids. Germline V gene data show CDR1 as KGHDR and CDR2 as SFDVKD. CDR3 amino acids: CATSDLTDRTGKQTQYF. CDR3 bases: TGTGCCACCAGTGATTTAACTGATAGGACAGGCAAGCAGACCCAGTACTTC.

In this sample, this clonotype turned up a few times. The rearrangement uses TRBV5-1 and TRBJ2-2; D ambiguous. V was shortened by 1 base and J by 0 bases, with 7 bases between the two germline ends. Germline loops: CDR1 SGHRS, CDR2 YFSETQ. The CDR3 spans 15 residues. The CDR3 region is CASSLTETNTGELFF. The DNA of the CDR3 is TGCGCCAGCAGCTTGACCGAAACGAACACCGGGGAGCTGTTTTTT.

This clonotype has at least ten counts. The V call is TRBV7-2, the J call TRBJ2-7; a possible D gene is TRBD2 (6 bases). CDR1 is SGHTA, CDR2 FQGNSA, per germline. The CDR3 length is 13 residues. Trimming took 5 bases from V and 8 from J, leaving 16 bases between them. This chain's CDR3 is CASSTGTPGKQYF. The CDR3 DNA reads as TGTGCCAGCAGCACCGGGACTCCCGGAAAGCAGTACTTC.

This clonotype was seen repeatedly, ten times or more. This sequence joins TRBV12-3 or TRBV12-4 and TRBJ1-2; 8 bases map to TRBD1. The CDR3 length is 13 residues. Trimming cost V 0 bases and J 8 bases; bases outside gene matches: 2. The DNA of the CDR3 is TGTGCCAGCAGTTTAGCGTCAGGGGGCGGCTACACCTTC. It encodes CASSLASGGGYTF.

This clonotype was observed many times. This rearrangement joins TRBV30 to TRBJ1-1; D is undetermined. The V and J ends lost 0 bases and 7 bases respectively, with 12 bases between them. The germline gives CDR1 GTSNPN, CDR2 SVGIG (reference sequence). This CDR3 is built from 13 residues. The CDR3 DNA follows: TGTGCCTGGAGTGTTAGGGATTTGGGTGAAGCTTTCTTT. Encoded protein: CAWSVRDLGEAFF.

In this sample, this clonotype turned up many times. The chain's CDR3 is CSAIPGTGGTDTQYF. The CDR3 DNA is TGCAGTGCTATCCCCGGGACAGGGGGCACAGATACGCAGTATTTT. The chain combines TRBV20-1 with TRBJ2-3, with TRBD1 identical over 10 bases. Germline V gene data show CDR1 as DFQATT and CDR2 as SNEGSKA (reference sequence). The trim removed 4 bases at V and 1 base at J, leaving 5 bases unmatched. The CDR3 spans 15 residues.

This clonotype was detected ten times or more. This chain connects TRBV28 to TRBJ2-5; the D is unclear. The CDR3 loop spans 12 amino acids. Germline values: CDR1 MDHEN, CDR2 SYDVKM. The V gene lost 0 bases and the J gene lost 6 bases, with 5 bases spanning the gap. The CDR3 bases are TGTGCCAGCAGTTTATGGGGCCAGACCCAGTACTTC. This gives the protein CASSLWGQTQYF. Together with reference TRBV28 and TRBJ2-5, the CDR3 gives the full variable domain: DVKVTQSSRYLVKRTGEKVFLECVQDMDHENMFWYRQDPGLGLRLIYFSYDVKMKEKGDIPEGYSVSREKKERFSLILESASTNQTSMYLCASSLWGQTQYFGPGTRLLVL.

This clonotype has at least ten counts. The gene calls are TRBV12-3 or TRBV12-4 and TRBJ2-2, with D possibly matching TRBD1 (5 bases). V lost 6 bases to trimming and J lost 0 bases, with 20 bases between them. The CDR3 has 18 amino acids. In nucleotides, the CDR3 is TGTGCCAGCAGACCCGATGACAGAAACGCCGCGAACACCGGGGAGCTGTTTTTT. This encodes CASRPDDRNAANTGELFF.

In its sample, this clonotype was seen many times. The chain couples TRBV13 to TRBJ2-1, with 9 nucleotides matching TRBD2. There are 15 residues in the CDR3. V lost 5 bases to trimming and J lost 7 bases; unmatched junction nucleotides: 9. In germline, CDR1 is PRHDT, CDR2 FYEKMQ (reference sequence). The CDR3 loop is CASSQGLALGNEQFF. DNA for the CDR3: TGTGCCAGCAGCCAGGGACTAGCCCTTGGAAATGAGCAGTTCTTC.

V is TRBV11-2 and J is TRBJ2-7, with TRBD1 matching 7 bases. The CDR3 has 12 amino acids. Germline V lookup: CDR1 SGHAT, CDR2 FQNNGV. V shed 3 bases, J shed 6 bases, and the junction held 2 bases outside the gene matches. CDR3: CASSLTGFEQYF. The CDR3, as DNA: TGTGCCAGCAGCTTGACAGGGTTCGAGCAGTACTTC.

Many counts were recorded for this clonotype. The J gene is TRBJ2-3, the V gene TRBV27, with D maybe TRBD1 (5 bases). Trimming left V 3 bases short and J 0 bases short, with 10 bases between. CDR1 MNHEY and CDR2 SMNVEV come from the germline V gene (reference sequence). The CDR3 is 15 amino acids. In nucleotides, the CDR3 is TGTGCCAGCAGTTTCTTGAGACAGAGCACAGATACGCAGTATTTT. Protein product: CASSFLRQSTDTQYF.

This clonotype was counted at least ten times. The CDR3 is CASRPVEGSPNEQFF. DNA of the CDR3: TGTGCCAGCAGACCCGTCGAGGGCAGCCCCAATGAGCAGTTCTTC. V is TRBV28 and J is TRBJ2-1; TRBD2 might be the D (5 bases). The CDR3 covers 15 residues. Germline CDR1 and CDR2: MDHEN and SYDVKM. Trimming pared 6 bases from V and 6 bases from J, leaving 18 bases between.

This clonotype showed up many times. V is TRBV20-1 and J is TRBJ2-5; no reliable D call. V was shortened by 3 bases and J by 5 bases, with 10 bases between the two germline ends. CDR1 and CDR2 (germline): DFQATT, SNEGSKA (reference sequence). The CDR3 is 12 residues long. CDR3 DNA: TGCAGTGCTAGCGCGGTTTCGGAGACCCAGTACTTC. Its protein product is CSASAVSETQYF.

This clonotype showed up just a few times. This sequence joins TRBV5-1 and TRBJ1-5; a weak D match, TRBD1 (6 bases). The V and J ends lost 3 bases and 5 bases respectively, with 21 bases between them. CDR3 length: 17 amino acids. Germline V gene data show CDR1 as SGHRS and CDR2 as YFSETQ. CDR3 sequence reads: CASSYWPRGKFDQPQHF. The CDR3 nucleotides are TGCGCCAGCAGCTACTGGCCGAGGGGGAAGTTCGATCAGCCCCAGCATTTT.

This clonotype was recorded many times. V and J are TRBV29-1 and TRBJ2-1; weak D call: TRBD2 (5 bases). Between the trimmed V and J ends, which lost 4 bases and 4 bases, there was a span of 23 bases. The germline V gene encodes CDR1 SQVTM and CDR2 ANQGSEA. CDR3 length: 17 residues. CDR3 nucleotide sequence: TGCAGCGTTGTAGGACGAGAGGAGGCCTACCCTTACAATGAGCAGTTCTTC. It codes for CSVVGREEAYPYNEQFF.

This clonotype was detected ten times or more. This chain uses TRBV12-3 or TRBV12-4 with TRBJ1-5; unclear D gene. Trimming stripped 2 bases from V and 8 bases from J, with 13 bases between. The CDR3 has 14 residues. The CDR3 region has the DNA TGTGCCAGCAGTTTAAAGAACGGCCGAGAGCCCCAGCATTTT. Protein: CASSLKNGREPQHF.

The V and J genes are TRBV20-1 and TRBJ1-1, with 11 nucleotides matching TRBD1. Germline trimming cut 0 bases from V and 8 bases from J; bases unmatched to any gene: 11. Germline assignment: CDR1 DFQATT and CDR2 SNEGSKA (reference sequence). This CDR3 is built from 16 residues. The CDR3 is CSARDLWDRGSREAFF. The CDR3 DNA sequence: TGCAGTGCTAGAGATCTTTGGGACAGGGGGTCCCGAGAAGCTTTCTTT.

This clonotype has a count of ten or more. This sequence joins TRBV2 and TRBJ2-2; TRBD1 aligns across 11 bases. CDR1 and CDR2 from the germline V gene are SNHLY and FYNNEI. This CDR3 is built from 17 residues. J was trimmed by 4 bases and V by 3 bases; bases with no gene match: 7. The DNA of the CDR3 is TGTGCCAGCAGTGATTCCTTCGGACAGGGGGCCACCGGGGAGCTGTTTTTT. Protein sequence: CASSDSFGQGATGELFF.

This clonotype was seen ten or more times. This chain uses TRBV11-3 with TRBJ1-1; TRBD1 is a possible D gene (6 bases). Trimming stripped 1 base from V and 3 bases from J, with 15 bases between. There are 16 residues in the CDR3. Germline V gives CDR1 SGHNT, CDR2 YENEEA. The CDR3 loop is CASSLGMLGGDTEAFF. In DNA form, the CDR3 reads TGTGCCAGCAGCTTAGGAATGTTAGGGGGTGACACTGAAGCTTTCTTT.

The rearrangement links TRBV7-2 to TRBJ2-3; 15 nucleotides agree with TRBD2. CDR1 SGHTA and CDR2 FQGNSA come from the germline V gene. There are 16 residues in the CDR3. J lost 6 bases, V lost 5 bases, and 6 bases had no gene match. CDR3 in DNA: TGTGCCAGCAGCAGGACTAGCGGGAGGGCACTGGATACGCAGTATTTT. Translation gives CASSRTSGRALDTQYF.